This TCR beta chain was documented in a study of cytomegalovirus exposure and HLA in healthy donors. Repertoires were generated with immunoSEQ multiplex PCR, while TCRdb's copy carries only in-frame clones and drops some. Among 120,000 or so clones, 85% to 90% were seen once, and the ten largest hold roughly 1.4%. Study outcomes and limitations: First-cohort TCR clusters were later found to tend to co-occur in the 120 validation repertoires. The classifier reportedly diagnosed cytomegalovirus status with high specificity and sensitivity. The CMV antigen specificity of a few CMV-associated chains was confirmed through in vitro analysis. A list of 150 or so TCR beta chains associated with cytomegalovirus was given.

Comment on this clone: No antigen is known for it.

CDR1 and CDR2 from the germline V gene are SNHLY and FYNNEI. V was clipped by 7 bases and J by 5 bases, with 16 bases between them. This CDR3 has 14 amino acids. This TCR came from a woman in her 30s in good health and CMV-seropositive. The chain couples TRBV2 to TRBJ2-3, with D possibly matching TRBD2 (6 bases). Source material: PBMCs. This CDR3 reads CASKEGVGVDTQYF. DNA of the CDR3: TGTGCCAGCAAGGAGGGAGTTGGGGTAGATACGCAGTATTTT.